The rows below give T cell receptor beta chains drawn from one sample of a study of blood T cell repertoires in COVID-19. Here immunoSEQ multiplex PCR was the method, and the copy in TCRdb shows in-frame clones only, minus some. The table includes 200,000 to 250,000 clones, approximately 86% detected once. The material sequenced was PBMCs or T cells enriched from blood (not recorded which). The receptors stem from a woman in her twenties or thirties who had been exposed to COVID-19. The CDR3 runs from the conserved cysteine through the conserved F or W. Each record gives: J gene, clone size, V gene, D gene, CDR3 DNA, CDR3 protein. The D gene is left open where the match is weak. Expanded clones get a size class; other rows say once, few or many, or leave the size out.

>TRBJ2-2|-|TRBV4-1|-
TGCGCCAGCAGCCACGGGATTACAACCGGCCCCACCGGGGAGCTGTTTTTT
CASSHGITTGPTGELFF
>TRBJ2-5|-|TRBV12-3/TRBV12-4|-
TGTGCCAGCAGTTTAGCCCCTTCCGAGACCCAGTACTTC
CASSLAPSETQYF
>TRBJ1-6|few|TRBV12-5|TRBD1
TGTGCTAGAACGACAGGGCAGGGGAAAGAAGGTTCATATTCACCCCTCCACTTT
CARTTGQGKEGSYSPLHF
>TRBJ1-3|few|TRBV25-1|TRBD1
TGTGCCAGCAGTGAATTAGGGACAGGAGGAAACACCATATATTTT
CASSELGTGGNTIYF
>TRBJ2-7|-|TRBV7-8|TRBD1
TGTGCCAGCAGCTTAGTGACAGGGGACCAACAGTACTTC
CASSLVTGDQQYF
>TRBJ2-1|few|TRBV19|-
TGTGCCAGTAGTATCCAGGTTCGGTGGGAGCAGTTCTTC
CASSIQVRWEQFF
>TRBJ1-1|-|TRBV5-1|TRBD1
TGCGCCAGCAGCGGGGACAGCGGGCGGAACACTGAAGCTTTCTTT
CASSGDSGRNTEAFF
>TRBJ1-1|-|TRBV2|TRBD1
TGTGCCACTACGACAGGGGGTTATGACACTGAAGCTTTCTTT
CATTTGGYDTEAFF
>TRBJ1-1|-|TRBV11-2|TRBD1
TGTGCCAGCAGCTTATACCCTGAGACAGGGGGTACTGAAGCTTTCTTT
CASSLYPETGGTEAFF
>TRBJ1-2|few|TRBV19|-
TGTGCCAGTAGTAGACAGGCGTCGGGGGGCTACACCTTC
CASSRQASGGYTF
>TRBJ1-2|-|TRBV19|-
TGTGCCAGTAGTATAGGCCGGGGCTACACCTTC
CASSIGRGYTF
>TRBJ2-5|-|TRBV10-1|TRBD1
TGCGCCAGCAGTGGGAGCAGGGGGCCCCCCGAGACCCAGTACTTC
CASSGSRGPPETQYF
>TRBJ1-2|-|TRBV19|-
TGTGCCAGTAACGGGGAGGTCTCTGGCTACACCTTC
CASNGEVSGYTF